This record covers a single T cell receptor (beta chain). Its matching antigen is unknown. In germline, CDR1 is SGHAT, CDR2 FQNNGV. The trim removed 3 bases at V and 1 base at J, leaving 3 bases unmatched. The CDR3 sequence is 16 residues long. On the basis of clinical symptoms, serum thyroxine and TRAb, thyroid ultrasound and orbital computed tomography, diagnoses were made. This record belongs to a study of T cells in Graves' hyperthyroidism and ophthalmopathy. Whole-study results and caveats: Also found in blood were most expanded thyroid clonotypes above 0.001. Separating ophthalmopathy from stable hyperthyroidism was achieved by a 13 V-J model. The model foresaw ophthalmopathy a median roughly 6.5 months prior to onset.

TCR beta CDR3 region amplification was performed from RNA transcripts. Carried out on the TCR CDR3, a first-round RT-PCR used the HTBI primer set. A single record per CDR3 protein comes from TCRdb applying MiXCR to the multiplex PCR reads. The sample records about 370,000 distinct CDR3 sequences, approximately 14% being singletons. The V gene is TRBV11-2, the J gene TRBJ2-2, with 9 bases that match TRBD2. Sequenced input: blood. The TCR sequence derives from an older woman with Graves' ophthalmopathy. CDR3 amino acids: CASSFRSGGNTGELFF. The CDR3 nucleotides read TGTGCCAGCAGCTTCCGTAGCGGGGGGAACACCGGGGAGCTGTTTTTT.